Sequencing of this TCR beta chain was carried out in a study of regulatory T cells in long-lasting Graves disease. Study conclusions and caveats: Samples came from peripheral blood alone, without thyroid tissue.

Arm-PCR with iRepertoire HTBI primers amplified the CDR3 regions for these TCR beta libraries. A single record per CDR3 protein comes from TCRdb applying MiXCR to the multiplex PCR reads. The data hold a few hundred thousand distinct CDR3 sequences, with around 15% observed a single time. Trimming at V came to 4 bases and at J to 2 bases, leaving 3 bases not matched to a gene. CDR1 and CDR2 (germline): MGHRA, YSYEKL. The CDR3 extends over 16 amino acids. The sample holds many counts of this clonotype. Its matching antigen is unknown. Regarding time point: newly diagnosed GD, antithyroid drugs for less than 3 months. Preparation of the TCR library used RNA extracted from PBMCs. Guidelines of the American Thyroid Association were used to diagnose Graves' disease. This sample also appeared in a second study, on T cells in Graves' hyperthyroidism and ophthalmopathy. This second report adds: Clinicians diagnosed patients from clinical symptoms, serum thyroxine and TRAb, thyroid ultrasound and orbital computed tomography. During a first-round RT-PCR of the TCR CDR3, the HTBI primer set was used.

The sequence was obtained from a woman between 18 and 29 years old with Graves disease. The chain has TRBV4-1 and TRBJ2-3; 13 bases are shared with TRBD2. The material sequenced was peripheral blood mononuclear cells (PBMCs), taken at new diagnosis, from a patient treated with antithyroid drugs. Here the CDR3 reads CASSRTSGGPTDTQYF. The CDR3, as DNA: TGCGCCAGCAGCCGGACTAGCGGGGGACCCACAGATACGCAGTATTTT.